These 24 T cell receptor beta chains share one sample of origin, sequenced in a study of PD-L1 blockade in urothelial cancer. Only in-frame clones appear in the TCRdb table, and some are missing; sequencing was by immunoSEQ multiplex PCR. The table has 60,000 or so clones, around 86% seen once. The time point: pretreatment peripheral blood. The material sequenced was PBMCs, taken around atezolizumab (anti-PD-L1) treatment. Source of these receptors: a man aged 65-85 years with urothelial cancer.

This rearrangement joins TRBV18 to TRBJ2-1, with 10 bases aligning to TRBD2. V lost 2 bases, J lost 6 bases, and 1 base stayed unmatched. Germline CDR1 KGHSH, CDR2 LQKENI. This CDR3 is built from 14 residues. Written as DNA, the CDR3 is TGTGCCAGCTCACCAGGGACTAGCGCCAATGAGCAGTTCTTC. It specifies CASSPGTSANEQFF.

This sequence joins TRBV30 and TRBJ2-2; maybe TRBD1 (5 bases). From germline, CDR1 is GTSNPN and CDR2 SVGIG (reference sequence). V was cut by 3 bases and J by 3 bases, with 8 bases left in between. The length of the CDR3 is 13 residues. The CDR3 region is CAWREQDTGELFF. The CDR3 DNA reads as TGTGCCTGGAGGGAACAGGACACCGGGGAGCTGTTTTTT.

V and J are TRBV5-8 and TRBJ2-2, with 7 bases aligning to TRBD2. The CDR3 has 16 amino acids. The V and J ends lost 4 bases and 3 bases, in that order; junction bases with no gene match: 9. Germline V lookup: CDR1 SGHTS, CDR2 YDEGEE. CDR3 in amino acids: CASSHPSGGYTGELFF. The CDR3 bases are TGTGCCAGCAGCCACCCTAGCGGTGGGTACACCGGGGAGCTGTTTTTT. Looking up the rest from reference TRBV5-8 and TRBJ2-2 gives the full variable domain: EAGVTQSPTHLIKTRGQQATLRCSPISGHTSVYWYQQALGLGLQFLLWYDEGEERNRGNFPPRFSGRQFPNYSSELNVNALELEDSALYLCASSHPSGGYTGELFFGEGSRLTVL.

The chain couples TRBV28 to TRBJ1-1; 8 bases fit TRBD1. Germline CDR1 is MDHEN and CDR2 is SYDVKM. This CDR3 spans 12 amino acids. V was pared by 6 bases and J by 5 bases, with 2 bases of the junction left unmatched. The CDR3 protein is CASRTGGTEAFF. The CDR3 bases are TGTGCCAGCAGAACAGGGGGGACTGAAGCTTTCTTT.

This sequence joins TRBV18 and TRBJ2-5; 8 bases line up with TRBD2. Trimming cost V 6 bases and J 5 bases; bases outside gene matches: 17. The CDR3 extends over 17 amino acids. Germline V gives CDR1 KGHSH, CDR2 LQKENI. CDR3 region: CASSPTIISGKRETQYF. In DNA, the CDR3 is TGTGCCAGCTCCCCCACGATAATTAGCGGGAAAAGGGAGACCCAGTACTTC.

The chain links TRBV6-4 to TRBJ2-3, with 7 bases identical to TRBD2. CDR3 size: 16 residues. Germline assignment: CDR1 MRHNA and CDR2 SNTAGT. Trimming at V came to 0 bases and at J to 14 bases, leaving 17 bases not matched to a gene. The DNA of the CDR3 is TGTGCCAGCAGTGACTCGATCCGGGAGGTCCACAGATACGCGTATTTT. Amino acid sequence: CASSDSIREVHRYAYF.

The genes are TRBV4-1 and TRBJ2-7; D is perhaps TRBD2 (5 bases). There are 18 residues in the CDR3. Trimming pared 1 base from V and 0 bases from J, leaving 19 bases between. Germline CDR1 MGHRA, CDR2 YSYEKL. The CDR3 region is CASSQGQVRAAASYEQYF. DNA for the CDR3: TGCGCCAGCAGCCAAGGGCAGGTTAGGGCAGCGGCCTCCTACGAGCAGTACTTC.

This clone was seen more than once but under ten times. This chain links TRBV14 with TRBJ2-1, with TRBD2 matching over 12 bases. V was pared by 4 bases and J by 4 bases, with 2 bases of the junction left unmatched. The CDR3 covers 15 residues. Germline CDR1 is SGHDN and CDR2 is FVKESK. The CDR3 spells CASSPTSGRYNEQFF. The CDR3 DNA follows: TGTGCCAGCAGCCCTACTAGCGGGAGGTACAATGAGCAGTTCTTC.

The genes are TRBV25-1 and TRBJ2-1; TRBD1 agrees at 11 bases. The length of the CDR3 is 14 residues. Germline lookup yields CDR1 MGHDK and CDR2 SYGVNS. V lost 1 base and J lost 9; bases outside the gene matches: 2. The CDR3 loop is CASSESGTGGEQFF. CDR3 DNA: TGTGCCAGCAGTGAATCAGGGACAGGGGGTGAGCAGTTCTTC.

This clone has just a few counts. The rearrangement joins TRBV19 to TRBJ2-7, with TRBD1 matching 10 bases. V trimming: 3 bases; J trimming: 6 bases; junction bases outside the gene matches: 2. Germline CDR1 is LNHDA and CDR2 is SQIVND (reference sequence). The CDR3 loop spans 13 amino acids. The CDR3 loop reads CASSMGTGVEQYF. In DNA, the CDR3 is TGTGCCAGTAGTATGGGGACAGGGGTCGAGCAGTACTTC.

This clone was counted a few times. V is TRBV6-6 and J is TRBJ1-5; TRBD1 agrees at 7 bases. The CDR3 is 14 amino acids. Germline V lookup: CDR1 MNHNY, CDR2 SVGAGI (reference sequence). Germline trimming cut 5 bases from V and 2 bases from J; bases unmatched to any gene: 3. The CDR3 is CASSATGGNQPQHF. The CDR3 bases are TGTGCCAGCAGTGCCACAGGGGGCAATCAGCCCCAGCATTTT.

The chain couples TRBV19 to TRBJ2-3, with 9 bases identical to TRBD1. With 4 bases clipped from V and 3 bases from J, the junction kept 8 bases outside the gene matches. Looked up from germline, CDR1 is LNHDA and CDR2 is SQIVND (reference sequence). The CDR3 has 16 residues. CDR3 residues: CASSTRDRVVTDTQYF. The CDR3 bases are TGTGCCAGTAGTACTCGGGACAGGGTTGTAACAGATACGCAGTATTTT.

The chain is built from TRBV6-5 and TRBJ2-1; perhaps TRBD2 as D (6 bases). Deletions cut 8 bases from V and 2 bases from J, with 13 bases between. The CDR3 sequence is 14 residues long. Germline CDR1 reads MNHEY; CDR2 reads SVGAGI. The CDR3 spells CASGGDPPYNEQFF. For the CDR3, the DNA is TGTGCCAGCGGAGGGGACCCCCCCTACAATGAGCAGTTCTTC.

The chain links TRBV28 to TRBJ2-7; 14 nucleotides match TRBD2. This CDR3 spans 16 amino acids. Unmatched junction bases numbered 10, after V lost 6 bases and J lost 6 bases. Germline V CDR1 and CDR2: MDHEN, SYDVKM. The CDR3 is CASSPGTSGSISEQYF. The CDR3 bases are TGTGCCAGCAGCCCAGGGACTAGCGGGAGTATTAGCGAGCAGTACTTC.

The chain links TRBV19 to TRBJ1-1, with D unclear. Trimming removed 6 bases from V and 0 bases from J, with 11 bases in between. The CDR3 runs to 14 residues. The germline V gene encodes CDR1 LNHDA and CDR2 SQIVND (reference sequence). CDR3 in amino acids: CASSLAGMNTEAFF. For the CDR3, the DNA is TGTGCCAGTAGCCTGGCGGGTATGAACACTGAAGCTTTCTTT. Using reference TRBV19 and TRBJ1-1 for the parts outside the CDR3, the full variable domain is DGGITQSPKYLFRKEGQNVTLSCEQNLNHDAMYWYRQDPGQGLRLIYYSQIVNDFQKGDIAEGYSVSREKKESFPLTVTSAQKNPTAFYLCASSLAGMNTEAFFGQGTRLTVV.

The chain couples TRBV7-9 to TRBJ2-7; D is unclear. The CDR3 contains 13 residues. Germline-derived CDR1 and CDR2 are SEHNR and FQNEAQ (reference sequence). The ends were cut back, 1 base at V and 2 bases at J, with 6 bases in the middle. As DNA, the CDR3 is TGTGCCAGCAGCTTAGATCTAGCCTACGAGCAGTACTTC. Protein sequence: CASSLDLAYEQYF.

This sequence joins TRBV6-1 and TRBJ2-7; 10 nucleotides match TRBD2. There are 15 residues in the CDR3. Germline assignment: CDR1 MNHNS and CDR2 SASEGT. With V trimmed by 1 base and J by 2 bases, 2 bases remained unmatched. The CDR3 is CASSEVSGRAYEQYF. CDR3 sequence (DNA): TGTGCCAGCAGTGAAGTAAGCGGGAGGGCCTACGAGCAGTACTTC.

The count of this clone is one. The rearrangement joins TRBV4-2 to TRBJ2-5; 7 bases align to TRBD1. Per germline, CDR1 LGHNA and CDR2 YNFKEQ. V lost 0 bases to trimming and J lost 4 bases; unmatched junction nucleotides: 5. The CDR3 has 15 residues. The CDR3 bases are TGTGCCAGCAGCCAAGAAGGAAACAGGGGAGAGACCCAGTACTTC. It encodes CASSQEGNRGETQYF.

The chain recombines TRBV9 with TRBJ2-7; 8 bases are shared with TRBD2. Germline CDR1 and CDR2: SGDLS and YYNGEE. There are 14 residues in the CDR3. J lost 6 bases, V lost 1 base, and 6 bases had no gene match. The CDR3 protein is CASSVSGSIGEQYF. CDR3 in DNA: TGTGCCAGCAGCGTAAGCGGGAGCATCGGCGAGCAGTACTTC. The whole variable domain, filled in from reference TRBV9 and TRBJ2-7, reads DSGVTQTPKHLITATGQRVTLRCSPRSGDLSVYWYQQSLDQGLQFLIQYYNGEERAKGNILERFSAQQFPDLHSELNLSSLELGDSALYFCASSVSGSIGEQYFGPGTRLTVT.

The V and J genes are TRBV2 and TRBJ1-3; TRBD1 might be the D (5 bases). This CDR3 comprises 14 residues. Per the germline V gene, CDR1 is SNHLY and CDR2 is FYNNEI. Trimming took 6 bases from V and 5 from J, leaving 14 bases between them. This chain's CDR3 is CASSAGHVRNTIYF. Here the CDR3 DNA reads TGTGCCAGCAGCGCCGGACATGTTCGAAACACCATATATTTT.

The J gene is TRBJ2-7, the V gene TRBV29-1; D possibly corresponds to TRBD2 (5 bases). The CDR3 runs to 11 residues. CDR1 SQVTM and CDR2 ANQGSEA come from the germline V gene. The ends were cut back, 7 bases at V and 3 bases at J, with 10 bases in the middle. CDR3 protein: CSGQTSYEQYF. CDR3 DNA sequence: TGCAGCGGCCAAACTAGCTACGAGCAGTACTTC.

The V and J genes are TRBV5-1 and TRBJ2-1; 8 bases align to TRBD2. CDR1 and CDR2 from the germline V gene are SGHRS and YFSETQ. Trimming cost V 5 bases and J 6 bases; bases outside gene matches: 4. The CDR3 totals 13 residues. The CDR3 DNA is TGCGCCAGCAGACTAGCGGTCATCAATGAGCAGTTCTTC. Encoded protein: CASRLAVINEQFF.

The chain is built from TRBV19 and TRBJ2-1; TRBD1 matches 7 bases. The CDR3 is 12 residues long. Germline loops: CDR1 LNHDA, CDR2 SQIVND (reference sequence). Germline trimming cut 5 bases from V and 8 bases from J; bases unmatched to any gene: 3. Here the CDR3 reads CASSDRVYEQFF. The CDR3 DNA reads TGTGCCAGTAGTGACAGGGTTTATGAGCAGTTCTTC. The entire variable domain, with the rest obtained from reference TRBV19 and TRBJ2-1, is as follows: DGGITQSPKYLFRKEGQNVTLSCEQNLNHDAMYWYRQDPGQGLRLIYYSQIVNDFQKGDIAEGYSVSREKKESFPLTVTSAQKNPTAFYLCASSDRVYEQFFGPGTRLTVL.

The chain uses TRBV29-1 and TRBJ1-2; tentative D call: TRBD1 (6 bases). The V end lost 1 base, the J end lost 2 bases, and 11 bases lay between the germline ends. Germline assignment: CDR1 SQVTM and CDR2 ANQGSEA. The CDR3 is made up of 14 amino acids. CDR3 sequence (DNA): TGCAGCGTTGAAGGGACAGACACGAACTATGGCTACACCTTC. Its protein product is CSVEGTDTNYGYTF.